These 11 T cell receptor beta chains were all obtained from the same sample, sequenced in a study of blood T cell repertoires in COVID-19. Only in-frame clones appear in the TCRdb table, and some are missing; sequencing was by immunoSEQ multiplex PCR. Counted here are some 46,000 clones, roughly 87% occurring once; the ten biggest clones make up about 22%. Sequencing was done on a sample of peripheral blood. The receptors come from a woman in her sixties with acute or convalescent COVID-19.

The V and J genes are TRBV5-1 and TRBJ2-6, with a tentative D call TRBD2 (6 bases). V shed 4 bases and J shed 0 bases, with 17 bases lying between them. CDR1 and CDR2 from the germline V gene are SGHRS and YFSETQ. The CDR3 totals 18 residues. CDR3 residues: CASSQPRGASSGANVLTF. The CDR3 DNA reads TGCGCCAGCAGCCAGCCGCGGGGCGCGAGCTCTGGGGCCAACGTCCTGACTTTC.

The chain has TRBV30 and TRBJ1-6; 11 bases agree with TRBD1. Germline trimming cut 2 bases from V and 9 bases from J; bases unmatched to any gene: 6. CDR3 length: 15 amino acids. Germline assignment: CDR1 GTSNPN and CDR2 SVGIG (reference sequence). CDR3 DNA: TGTGCCTGGAGTCCCCGGGACAGGGGGAGTTCACCCCTCCACTTT. The encoded protein is CAWSPRDRGSSPLHF.

The chain employs TRBV7-2 and TRBJ2-2; TRBD1 matches 8 bases. CDR1 and CDR2 (germline): SGHTA, FQGNSA. The CDR3 is 16 residues long. Germline trimming cut 1 base from V and 3 bases from J; bases unmatched to any gene: 4. The CDR3 is CASSLEDRDDTGELFF. As DNA, the CDR3 is TGTGCCAGCAGCTTAGAGGACAGGGACGACACCGGGGAGCTGTTTTTT.

The chain carries TRBV6-5 and TRBJ1-2; 10 bases align to TRBD1. V was clipped by 2 bases and J by 5 bases; unmatched bases: 5. The CDR3 contains 15 residues. CDR1 and CDR2 from the germline V gene are MNHEY and SVGAGI. CDR3 sequence: CASSYTPGQGYGYTF. The CDR3 DNA sequence: TGTGCCAGCAGTTACACTCCGGGACAGGGGTATGGCTACACCTTC.

The chain recombines TRBV28 with TRBJ1-5; D might be TRBD1 (5 bases). Per germline, CDR1 MDHEN and CDR2 SYDVKM. The CDR3 is 13 amino acids. Trimming pared 5 bases from V and 5 bases from J, leaving 10 bases between. The CDR3 region has the DNA TGTGCCAGCAGTCGGGGGGGATATCAGCCCCAGCATTTT. Protein product: CASSRGGYQPQHF.

This clone has ten or more counts. CDR3 DNA sequence: TGTGCCAGCAGCCCGTGGGACAGTAGTAACTATGGCTACACCTTC. This translates into CASSPWDSSNYGYTF. V gene TRBV13 combines with J gene TRBJ1-2; 7 positions match TRBD1. Germline trimming cut 5 bases from V and 1 base from J; bases unmatched to any gene: 7. This CDR3 spans 15 amino acids. From germline, CDR1 is PRHDT and CDR2 FYEKMQ (reference sequence).

The chain has TRBV5-4 and TRBJ2-1; the D gene is possibly TRBD1 (6 bases). The CDR3 loop spans 13 amino acids. Germline V gene lookup returns CDR1 SGHNT and CDR2 YYREEE (reference sequence). V gave up 4 bases and J gave up 7 bases, with 12 bases separating them. In DNA, the CDR3 is TGTGCCAGCAGCCATTCCGACAGGAATGAGCAGTTCTTC. It encodes CASSHSDRNEQFF.

This sequence joins TRBV19 and TRBJ1-2; D gene uncertain. The CDR3 extends over 13 amino acids. The germline V and J ends were trimmed by 2 bases and 4 bases, with 8 bases remaining between them. CDR1 is LNHDA, CDR2 SQIVND, per germline (reference sequence). CDR3 residues: CASSIQESYGYTF. In DNA, the CDR3 is TGTGCCAGTAGTATACAGGAATCCTATGGCTACACCTTC.

The chain is built from TRBV7-9 and TRBJ2-3, with D perhaps matching TRBD2 (6 bases). CDR1 and CDR2 from the germline V gene are SEHNR and FQNEAQ (reference sequence). This CDR3 contains 15 residues. The V gene lost 5 bases and the J gene lost 5 bases, with 17 bases spanning the gap. For the CDR3, the DNA is TGTGCCAGCAGCATTCAATCGGGGGTAGGAGATACGCAGTATTTT. As protein: CASSIQSGVGDTQYF.

The CDR3 loop reads CASSPDRGITEAFF. DNA of the CDR3: TGTGCCAGCAGCCCCGACAGGGGTATCACTGAAGCTTTCTTT. V gene TRBV13 combines with J gene TRBJ1-1; 8 bases line up with TRBD1. This CDR3 contains 14 residues. The germline CDR1 and CDR2 sequences are PRHDT and FYEKMQ (reference sequence). Losses at the gene ends were 5 bases for V and 4 bases for J; bases not matched to a gene: 6.

This chain uses TRBV5-5 with TRBJ1-6; D is unresolved. Trimming removed 3 bases from V and 0 bases from J, with 4 bases in between. This CDR3 contains 14 residues. Germline V gene data show CDR1 as SGHKS and CDR2 as YYEKEE (reference sequence). The CDR3 is CASSSLSYNSPLHF. The CDR3 DNA reads TGTGCCAGCAGCTCACTCTCCTATAATTCACCCCTCCACTTT. Looking up the rest from reference TRBV5-5 and TRBJ1-6 gives the full variable domain: DAGVTQSPTHLIKTRGQQVTLRCSPISGHKSVSWYQQVLGQGPQFIFQYYEKEERGRGNFPDRFSARQFPNYSSELNVNALLLGDSALYLCASSSLSYNSPLHFGNGTRLTVT.